This T cell receptor (beta chain) was recorded in a study of T cell clonotyping in hematopoietic cell transplantation. Study-wide background: Pretransplant recipient samples were taken after cytoreduction.

Whole-study results and caveats: Without cell sorting, CD4 versus CD8 contributions remain unresolved. Recipient TCR diversity dropped after transplant; expanded clonotypes rose from day 30 to 180.

Remarks on this clone: The antigen remains unidentified. Other DNA sequences in the sample encode the same CDR3.

Measured with immunoSEQ multiplex PCR; TCRdb has only the in-frame clones, and not every one. The profile covers some 5,000 clones, with more than 75% appearing a single time and 13% to 15% taken by the ten largest. This CDR3 contains 14 residues. V lost 3 bases, J lost 2 bases, and 10 bases lay in between. CDR1 is SGHAT and CDR2 is FQNNGV in the germline V gene. Specified time point: recipient sample about 28 days before transplant, after cytoreduction. The sample here was peripheral blood mononuclear cells, taken before stem cell transplant. The chain uses TRBV11-2 and TRBJ1-2, with D unclear. This TCR derives from a woman aged 50 to 60 with acute myeloid leukemia. Some clones in this sample may be carry-over from other donors' samples. CDR3 loop: CASSFPGRNYGYTF. The CDR3 DNA follows: TGTGCCAGCAGCTTCCCTGGCCGCAACTATGGCTACACCTTC.